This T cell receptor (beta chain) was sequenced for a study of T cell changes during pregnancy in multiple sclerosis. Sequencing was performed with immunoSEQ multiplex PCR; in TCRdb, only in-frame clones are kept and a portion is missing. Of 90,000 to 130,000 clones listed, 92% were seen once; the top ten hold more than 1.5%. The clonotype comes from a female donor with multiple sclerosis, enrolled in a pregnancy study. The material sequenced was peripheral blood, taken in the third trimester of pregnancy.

The CDR3: CAIREQGLYTDTQYF. DNA for the CDR3: TGTGCCATCAGGGAACAGGGCCTTTACACAGATACGCAGTATTTT. V usage is TRBV10-3 and J usage is TRBJ2-3, with a weak D call TRBD1 (6 bases). V gave up 6 bases and J gave up 2 bases, with 15 bases separating them. Germline V gene sequence: CDR1 ENHRY, CDR2 SYGVKD. This CDR3 is built from 15 residues.